This T cell receptor beta chain emerged from a study of beta chain features in type 1 diabetes. Study at large: Comparable age, gender and cell yields were observed in patients relative to healthy donors. Study conclusions and caveats: Researchers report that Type 1 diabetes patients had moderately but significantly shorter TCRB CDR3s across all four CD4+ subsets.

This clone was picked up a small number of times. The antigen is not known. The junction departs from the called germline gene at one end, perhaps through a read error. The V gene's germline CDR1 is LGHNA and CDR2 YSLEER. The CDR3 is 12 residues long. Expressed TCRB transcripts were sequenced because the isolated RNA had all been reverse transcribed beforehand. The assay was immunoSEQ multiplex PCR, and TCRdb's table has in-frame clones only and misses some. This table has 100,000 to 150,000 clones, around a sixth appearing once. V and J are TRBV4-3 and TRBJ2-3; possibly TRBD2 for D (5 bases). The sequenced material came from central memory CD4+ T cells from blood. This sequence originates from a man younger than 35 with type 1 diabetes. CDR3 nucleotide sequence: TGCGCCAGCAGCCAGGACCGCGGGCCTCTCCTTTTT. Its translation: CASSQDRGPLLF.